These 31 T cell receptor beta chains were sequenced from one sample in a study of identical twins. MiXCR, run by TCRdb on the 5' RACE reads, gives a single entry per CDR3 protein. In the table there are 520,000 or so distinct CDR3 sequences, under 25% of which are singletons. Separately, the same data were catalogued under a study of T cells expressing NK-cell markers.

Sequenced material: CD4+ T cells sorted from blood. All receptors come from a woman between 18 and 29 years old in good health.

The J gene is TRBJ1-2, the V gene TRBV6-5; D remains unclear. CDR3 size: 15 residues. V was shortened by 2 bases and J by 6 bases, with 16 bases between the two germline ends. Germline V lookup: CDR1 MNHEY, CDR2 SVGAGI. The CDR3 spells CASSYLGGNGDGYTF. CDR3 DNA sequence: TGTGCCAGCAGTTACCTCGGAGGGAATGGGGATGGCTACACCTTC.

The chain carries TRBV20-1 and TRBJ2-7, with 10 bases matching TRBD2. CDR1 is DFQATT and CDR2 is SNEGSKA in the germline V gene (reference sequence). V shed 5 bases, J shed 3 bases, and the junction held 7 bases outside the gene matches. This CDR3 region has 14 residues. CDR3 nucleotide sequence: TGCAGTGCTCGGGTAGCGGGAGGCAACTACGAGCAGTACTTC. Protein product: CSARVAGGNYEQYF.

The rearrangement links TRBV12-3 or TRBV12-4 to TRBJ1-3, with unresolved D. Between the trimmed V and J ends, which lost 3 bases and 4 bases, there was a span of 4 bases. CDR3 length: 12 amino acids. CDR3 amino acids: CASSLRGNTIYF. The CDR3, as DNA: TGTGCCAGCAGTTTGAGGGGAAACACCATATATTTT.

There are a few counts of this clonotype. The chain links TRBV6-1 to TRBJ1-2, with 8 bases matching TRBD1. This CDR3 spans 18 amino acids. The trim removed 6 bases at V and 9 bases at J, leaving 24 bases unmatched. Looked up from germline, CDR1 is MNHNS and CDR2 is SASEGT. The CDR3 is CASRTPQGARQSGSSYTF. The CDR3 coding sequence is TGTGCCAGCAGAACCCCCCAGGGGGCTAGGCAGAGCGGGTCAAGCTACACCTTC.

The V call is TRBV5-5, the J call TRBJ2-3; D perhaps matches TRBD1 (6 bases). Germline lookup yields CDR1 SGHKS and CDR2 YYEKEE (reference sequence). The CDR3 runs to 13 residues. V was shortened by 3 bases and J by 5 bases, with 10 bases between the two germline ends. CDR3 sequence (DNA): TGTGCCAGCAGCTGGACAGACAGAGATACGCAGTATTTT. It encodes CASSWTDRDTQYF.

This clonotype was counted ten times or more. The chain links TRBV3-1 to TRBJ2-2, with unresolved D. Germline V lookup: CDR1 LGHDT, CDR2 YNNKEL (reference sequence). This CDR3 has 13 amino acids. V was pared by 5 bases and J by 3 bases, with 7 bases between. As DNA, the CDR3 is TGTGCCAGCAGCTCCCTCCACACCGGGGAGCTGTTTTTT. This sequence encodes CASSSLHTGELFF.

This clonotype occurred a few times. CDR3 protein: CSASPAYRSGDEQFF. CDR3 DNA sequence: TGCAGTGCCTCCCCTGCATACAGGTCCGGTGACGAGCAGTTCTTC. This sequence joins TRBV20-1 and TRBJ2-1; a possible D gene is TRBD1 (5 bases). CDR1 is DFQATT and CDR2 is SNEGSKA in the germline V gene (reference sequence). Between the trimmed V and J ends, which lost 6 bases and 10 bases, there was a span of 25 bases. The CDR3 spans 15 residues.

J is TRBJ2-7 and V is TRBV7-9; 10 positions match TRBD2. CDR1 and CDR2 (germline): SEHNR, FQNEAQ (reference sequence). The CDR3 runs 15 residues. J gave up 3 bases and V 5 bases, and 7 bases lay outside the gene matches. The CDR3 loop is CASSRSGGVFYEQYF. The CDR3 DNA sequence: TGTGCCAGCAGCCGGAGCGGGGGGGTGTTCTACGAGCAGTACTTC.

The CDR3 DNA follows: TGCGCCAGCAGCCAAGACTTCGGCACCGGGGAGCTGTTTTTT. Translated, it gives CASSQDFGTGELFF. The chain combines TRBV4-3 with TRBJ2-2; no reliable D call. CDR1 is LGHNA, CDR2 YSLEER, per germline. The ends were cut back, 0 bases at V and 4 bases at J, with 6 bases in the middle. This CDR3 region has 14 residues.

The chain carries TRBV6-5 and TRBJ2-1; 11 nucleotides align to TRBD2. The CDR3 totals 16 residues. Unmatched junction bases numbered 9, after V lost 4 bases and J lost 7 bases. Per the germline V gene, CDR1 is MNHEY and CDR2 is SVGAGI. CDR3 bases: TGTGCCAGCAGTTCCTATGCTAGCGGGAGGAGGAATGAGCAGTTCTTC. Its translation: CASSSYASGRRNEQFF.

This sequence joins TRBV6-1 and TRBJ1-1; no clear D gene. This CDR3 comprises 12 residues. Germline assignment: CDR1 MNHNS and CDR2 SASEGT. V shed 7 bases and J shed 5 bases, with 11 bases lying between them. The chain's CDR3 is CASKEKITEAFF. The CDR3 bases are TGTGCCAGCAAGGAGAAGATTACTGAAGCTTTCTTT.

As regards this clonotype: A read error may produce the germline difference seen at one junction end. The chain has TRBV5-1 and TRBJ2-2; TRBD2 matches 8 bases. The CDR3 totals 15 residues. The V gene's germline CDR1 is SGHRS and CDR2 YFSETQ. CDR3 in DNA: TGCGCCAGTCAAGGCGGGGGGACCCACACCGGGGAGCTCTTTTTT. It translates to CASQGGGTHTGELFF. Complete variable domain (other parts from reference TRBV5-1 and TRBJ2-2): KAGVTQTPRYLIKTRGQQVTLSCSPISGHRSVSWYQQTPGQGLQFLFEYFSETQRNKGNFPGRFSGRQFSNSRSEMNVSTLELGDSALYLCASQGGGTHTGELFFGEGSRLTVL.

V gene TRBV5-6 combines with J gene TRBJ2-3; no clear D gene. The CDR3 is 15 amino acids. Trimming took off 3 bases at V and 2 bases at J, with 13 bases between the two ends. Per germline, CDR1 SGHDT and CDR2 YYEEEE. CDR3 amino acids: CASSSVHPFTDTQYF. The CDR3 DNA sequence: TGTGCCAGCAGCTCGGTTCACCCGTTCACAGATACGCAGTATTTT.

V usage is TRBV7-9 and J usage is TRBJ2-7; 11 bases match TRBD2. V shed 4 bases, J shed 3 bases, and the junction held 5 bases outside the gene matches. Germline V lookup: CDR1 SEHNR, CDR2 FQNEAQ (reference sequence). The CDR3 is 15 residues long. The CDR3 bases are TGTGCCAGCAGCTCCCGGGGACTAGCGGACTACGAGCAGTACTTC. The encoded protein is CASSSRGLADYEQYF.

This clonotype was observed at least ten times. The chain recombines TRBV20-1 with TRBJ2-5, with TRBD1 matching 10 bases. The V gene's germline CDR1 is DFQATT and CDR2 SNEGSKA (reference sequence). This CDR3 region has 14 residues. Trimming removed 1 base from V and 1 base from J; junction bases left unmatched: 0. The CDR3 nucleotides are TGCAGTGCTAGAGGGACAGGGGGCCAAGAGACCCAGTACTTC. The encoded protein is CSARGTGGQETQYF.

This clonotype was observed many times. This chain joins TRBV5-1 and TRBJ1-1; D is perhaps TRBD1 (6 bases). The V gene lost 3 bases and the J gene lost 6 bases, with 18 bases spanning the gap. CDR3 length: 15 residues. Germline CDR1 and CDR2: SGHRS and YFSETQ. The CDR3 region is CASSSTARTVSEAFF. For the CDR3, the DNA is TGCGCCAGCAGCTCGACCGCGAGGACAGTTTCTGAAGCTTTCTTT.

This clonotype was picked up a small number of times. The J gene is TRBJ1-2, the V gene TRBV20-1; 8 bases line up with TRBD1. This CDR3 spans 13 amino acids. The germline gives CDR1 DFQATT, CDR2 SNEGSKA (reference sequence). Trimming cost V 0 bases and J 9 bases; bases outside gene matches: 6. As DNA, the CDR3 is TGCAGTGCTAGAGATGCCACAGGGGGAAGCTACACCTTC. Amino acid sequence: CSARDATGGSYTF.

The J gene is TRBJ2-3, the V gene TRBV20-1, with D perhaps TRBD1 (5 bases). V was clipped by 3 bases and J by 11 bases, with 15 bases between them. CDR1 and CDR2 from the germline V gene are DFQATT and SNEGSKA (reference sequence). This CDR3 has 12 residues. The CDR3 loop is CSARGNQGLQYF. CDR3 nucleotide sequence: TGCAGTGCTAGGGGGAATCAGGGTTTGCAGTATTTT.

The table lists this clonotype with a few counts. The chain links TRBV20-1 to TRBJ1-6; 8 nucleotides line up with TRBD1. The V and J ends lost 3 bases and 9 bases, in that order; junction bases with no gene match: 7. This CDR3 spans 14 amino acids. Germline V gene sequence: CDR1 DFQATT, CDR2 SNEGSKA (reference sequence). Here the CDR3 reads CSARSQGAGSPLHF. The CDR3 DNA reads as TGCAGTGCTAGGTCGCAGGGGGCGGGTTCACCCCTCCACTTT.

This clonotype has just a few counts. CDR3 DNA: TGCAGTGCTAGATCCGTAGGCGAGCAGTACTTC. It codes for CSARSVGEQYF. This chain uses TRBV20-1 with TRBJ2-7; D is uncertain. The CDR3 contains 11 residues. The germline V gene encodes CDR1 DFQATT and CDR2 SNEGSKA (reference sequence). The germline V and J ends were trimmed by 2 bases and 6 bases, with 8 bases remaining between them.

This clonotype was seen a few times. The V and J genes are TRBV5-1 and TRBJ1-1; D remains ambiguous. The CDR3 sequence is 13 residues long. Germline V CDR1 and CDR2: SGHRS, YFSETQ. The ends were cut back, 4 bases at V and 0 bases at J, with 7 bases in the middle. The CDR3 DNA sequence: TGCGCCAGCAGCCGTGAGGTGAACACTGAAGCTTTCTTT. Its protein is CASSREVNTEAFF.

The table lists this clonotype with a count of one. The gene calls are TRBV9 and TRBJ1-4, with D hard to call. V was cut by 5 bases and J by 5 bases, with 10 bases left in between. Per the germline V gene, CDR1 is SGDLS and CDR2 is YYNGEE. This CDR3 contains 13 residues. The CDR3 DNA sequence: TGTGCCAGCAGTCCGCGACCCAATGAAAAACTGTTTTTT. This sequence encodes CASSPRPNEKLFF.

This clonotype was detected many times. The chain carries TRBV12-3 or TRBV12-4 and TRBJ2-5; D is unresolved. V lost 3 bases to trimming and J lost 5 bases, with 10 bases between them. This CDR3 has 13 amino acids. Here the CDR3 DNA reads TGTGCCAGCAGTTTTGGCAAGCAGGAGACCCAGTACTTC. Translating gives CASSFGKQETQYF.

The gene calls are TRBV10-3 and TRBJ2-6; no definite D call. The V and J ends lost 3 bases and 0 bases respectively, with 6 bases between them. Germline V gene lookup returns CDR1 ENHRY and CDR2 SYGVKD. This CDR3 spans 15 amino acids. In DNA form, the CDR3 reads TGTGCCATCAGTGATGGAAGCTCTGGGGCCAACGTCCTGACTTTC. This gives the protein CAISDGSSGANVLTF.

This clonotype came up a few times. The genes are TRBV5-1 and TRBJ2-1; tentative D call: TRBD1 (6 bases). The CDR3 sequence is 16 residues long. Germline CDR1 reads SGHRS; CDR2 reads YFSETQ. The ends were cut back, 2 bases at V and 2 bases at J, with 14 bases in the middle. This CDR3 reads CASSFRGRATYNEQFF. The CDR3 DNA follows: TGCGCCAGCAGCTTCAGGGGTAGGGCAACCTACAATGAGCAGTTCTTC. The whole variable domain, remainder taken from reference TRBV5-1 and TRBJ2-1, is KAGVTQTPRYLIKTRGQQVTLSCSPISGHRSVSWYQQTPGQGLQFLFEYFSETQRNKGNFPGRFSGRQFSNSRSEMNVSTLELGDSALYLCASSFRGRATYNEQFFGPGTRLTVL.

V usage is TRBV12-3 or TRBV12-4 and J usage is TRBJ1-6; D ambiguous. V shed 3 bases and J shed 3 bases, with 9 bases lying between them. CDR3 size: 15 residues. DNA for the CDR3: TGTGCCAGCAGTTTGGCAGACCTCTATAATTCACCCCTCCACTTT. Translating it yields CASSLADLYNSPLHF.

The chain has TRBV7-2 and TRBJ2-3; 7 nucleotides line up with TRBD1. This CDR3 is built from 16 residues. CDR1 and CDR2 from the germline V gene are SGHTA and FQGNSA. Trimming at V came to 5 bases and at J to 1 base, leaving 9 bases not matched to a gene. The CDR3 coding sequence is TGTGCCAGCAGCCCAAGACAGGGTAGGCGCACAGATACGCAGTATTTT. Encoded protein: CASSPRQGRRTDTQYF.

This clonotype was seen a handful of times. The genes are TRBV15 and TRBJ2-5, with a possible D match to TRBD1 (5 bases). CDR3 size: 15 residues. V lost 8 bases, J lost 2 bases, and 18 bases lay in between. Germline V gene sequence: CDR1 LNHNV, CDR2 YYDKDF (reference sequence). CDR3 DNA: TGTGCCACCTCCCGGCTGGGGCAGTTTCAAGAGACCCAGTACTTC. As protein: CATSRLGQFQETQYF.

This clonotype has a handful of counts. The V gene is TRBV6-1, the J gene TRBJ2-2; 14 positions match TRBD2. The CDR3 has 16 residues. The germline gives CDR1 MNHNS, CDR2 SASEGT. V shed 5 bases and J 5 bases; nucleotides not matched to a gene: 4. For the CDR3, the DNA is TGTGCCAGCAGTAGACTAGCGGGAGGGGGTACCGGGGAGCTGTTTTTT. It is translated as CASSRLAGGGTGELFF.

CDR3 amino acids: CASSQSGNAAFF. In DNA, the CDR3 is TGTGCCAGCAGCCAATCAGGGAACGCAGCTTTCTTT. The V and J genes are TRBV3-1 and TRBJ1-1; D possibly corresponds to TRBD1 (5 bases). Trimming took off 2 bases at V and 10 bases at J, with 11 bases between the two ends. Germline CDR1 and CDR2: LGHDT and YNNKEL (reference sequence). The CDR3 contains 12 residues.

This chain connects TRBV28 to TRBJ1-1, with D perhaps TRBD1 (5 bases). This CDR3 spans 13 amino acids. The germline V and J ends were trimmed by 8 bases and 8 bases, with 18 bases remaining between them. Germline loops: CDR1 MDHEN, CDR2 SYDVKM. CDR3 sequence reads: CASRVDSRREAFF. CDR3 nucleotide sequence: TGTGCCAGCCGGGTCGACAGCCGACGGGAAGCTTTCTTT.